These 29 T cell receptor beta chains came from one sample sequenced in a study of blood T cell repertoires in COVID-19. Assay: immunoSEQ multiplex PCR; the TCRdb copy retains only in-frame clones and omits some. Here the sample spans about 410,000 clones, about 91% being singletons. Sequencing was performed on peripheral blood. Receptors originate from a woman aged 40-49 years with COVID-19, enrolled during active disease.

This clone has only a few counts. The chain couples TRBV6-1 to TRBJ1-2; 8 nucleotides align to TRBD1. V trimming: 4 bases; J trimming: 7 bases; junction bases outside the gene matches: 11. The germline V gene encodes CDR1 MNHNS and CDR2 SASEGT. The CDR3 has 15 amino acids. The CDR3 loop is CASSVAVAGGFGYTF. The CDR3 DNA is TGTGCCAGCAGTGTAGCTGTGGCAGGGGGCTTTGGCTACACCTTC.

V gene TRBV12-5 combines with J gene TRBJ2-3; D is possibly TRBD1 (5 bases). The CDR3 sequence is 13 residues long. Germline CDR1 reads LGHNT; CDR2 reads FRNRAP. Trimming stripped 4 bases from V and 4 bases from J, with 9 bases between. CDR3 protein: CASGSQGADTQYF. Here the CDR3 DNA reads TGTGCTAGTGGTTCCCAGGGCGCAGATACGCAGTATTTT.

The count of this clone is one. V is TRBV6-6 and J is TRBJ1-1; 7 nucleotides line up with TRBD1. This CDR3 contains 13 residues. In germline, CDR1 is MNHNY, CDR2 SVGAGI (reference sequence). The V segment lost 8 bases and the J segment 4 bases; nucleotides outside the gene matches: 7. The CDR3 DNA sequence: TGTGCCAGCGGCACAGGGGAAAGCACTGAAGCTTTCTTT. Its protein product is CASGTGESTEAFF.

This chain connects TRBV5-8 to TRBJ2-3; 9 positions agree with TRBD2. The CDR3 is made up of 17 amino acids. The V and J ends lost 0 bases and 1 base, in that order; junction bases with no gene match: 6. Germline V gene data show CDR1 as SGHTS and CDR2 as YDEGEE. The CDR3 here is CASSLGFGGGGTDTQYF. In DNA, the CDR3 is TGTGCCAGCAGCTTGGGATTTGGCGGGGGGGGCACAGATACGCAGTATTTT.

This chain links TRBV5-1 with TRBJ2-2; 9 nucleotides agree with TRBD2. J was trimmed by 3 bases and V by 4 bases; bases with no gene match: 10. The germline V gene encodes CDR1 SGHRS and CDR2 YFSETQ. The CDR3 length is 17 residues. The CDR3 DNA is TGCGCCAGCAGCCTAACACTAGCGGGCATACACACCGGGGAGCTGTTTTTT. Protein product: CASSLTLAGIHTGELFF. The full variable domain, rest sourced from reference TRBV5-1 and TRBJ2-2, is KAGVTQTPRYLIKTRGQQVTLSCSPISGHRSVSWYQQTPGQGLQFLFEYFSETQRNKGNFPGRFSGRQFSNSRSEMNVSTLELGDSALYLCASSLTLAGIHTGELFFGEGSRLTVL.

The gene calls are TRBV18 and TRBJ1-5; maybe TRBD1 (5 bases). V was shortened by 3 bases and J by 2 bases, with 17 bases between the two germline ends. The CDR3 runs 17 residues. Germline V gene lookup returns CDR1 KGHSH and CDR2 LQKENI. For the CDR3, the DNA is TGTGCCAGCTCACCTTCGGGGAGGGGTAGTGGCAATCAGCCCCAGCATTTT. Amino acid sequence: CASSPSGRGSGNQPQHF.

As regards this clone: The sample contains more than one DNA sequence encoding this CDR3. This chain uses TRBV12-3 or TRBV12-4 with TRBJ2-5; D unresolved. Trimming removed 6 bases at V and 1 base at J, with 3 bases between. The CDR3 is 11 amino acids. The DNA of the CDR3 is TGTGCCAGCAGCCTCCAAGAGACCCAGTACTTC. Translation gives CASSLQETQYF.

CDR3 sequence reads: CASSSTGGGGAFF. As DNA, the CDR3 is TGTGCCAGCAGTTCAACAGGGGGTGGAGGAGCTTTCTTT. The chain joins TRBV6-4 to TRBJ1-1, with 8 nucleotides matching TRBD1. The CDR3 contains 13 residues. Germline CDR1 MRHNA, CDR2 SNTAGT. The J segment lost 10 bases and the V segment lost 5 bases, leaving 9 bases of the junction unmatched.

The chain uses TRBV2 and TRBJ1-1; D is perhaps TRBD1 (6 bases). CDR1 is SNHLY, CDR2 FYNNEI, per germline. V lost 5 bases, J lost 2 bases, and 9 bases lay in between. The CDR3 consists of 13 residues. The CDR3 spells CASSLQGNTEAFF. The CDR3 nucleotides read TGTGCCAGCAGTTTACAGGGAAACACTGAAGCTTTCTTT.

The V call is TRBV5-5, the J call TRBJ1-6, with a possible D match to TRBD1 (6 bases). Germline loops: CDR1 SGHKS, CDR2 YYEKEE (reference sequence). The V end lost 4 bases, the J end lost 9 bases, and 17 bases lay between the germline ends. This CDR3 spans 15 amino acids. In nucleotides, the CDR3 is TGTGCCAGCAGCCGGGATCGGCAGGGGAGTTCACCCCTCCACTTT. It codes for CASSRDRQGSSPLHF.

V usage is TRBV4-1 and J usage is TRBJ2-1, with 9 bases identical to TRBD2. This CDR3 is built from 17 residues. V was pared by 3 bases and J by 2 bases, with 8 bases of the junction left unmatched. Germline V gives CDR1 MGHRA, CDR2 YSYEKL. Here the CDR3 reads CASSHRLAGGTYNEQFF. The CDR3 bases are TGCGCCAGCAGCCACCGACTGGCGGGGGGGACCTACAATGAGCAGTTCTTC.

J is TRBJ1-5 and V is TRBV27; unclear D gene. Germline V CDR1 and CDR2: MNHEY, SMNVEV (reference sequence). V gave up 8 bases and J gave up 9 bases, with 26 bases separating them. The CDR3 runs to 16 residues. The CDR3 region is CASANLNTGNPGPQHF. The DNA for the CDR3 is TGTGCCAGCGCTAACCTTAATACGGGGAACCCAGGGCCCCAGCATTTT.

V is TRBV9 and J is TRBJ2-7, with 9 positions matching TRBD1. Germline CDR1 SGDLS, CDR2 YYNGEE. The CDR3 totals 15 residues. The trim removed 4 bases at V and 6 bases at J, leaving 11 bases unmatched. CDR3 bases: TGTGCCAGCAGCCCTGAACCTGGACAGGGGATCGAGCAGTACTTC. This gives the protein CASSPEPGQGIEQYF.

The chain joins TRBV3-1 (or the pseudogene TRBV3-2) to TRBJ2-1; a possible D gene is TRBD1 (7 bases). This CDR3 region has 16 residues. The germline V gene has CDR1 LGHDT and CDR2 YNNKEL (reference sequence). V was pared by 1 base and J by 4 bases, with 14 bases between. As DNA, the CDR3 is TGTGCCAGCAGCCAAGCCAAGGGGGGACAGTACAATGAGCAGTTCTTC. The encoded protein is CASSQAKGGQYNEQFF.

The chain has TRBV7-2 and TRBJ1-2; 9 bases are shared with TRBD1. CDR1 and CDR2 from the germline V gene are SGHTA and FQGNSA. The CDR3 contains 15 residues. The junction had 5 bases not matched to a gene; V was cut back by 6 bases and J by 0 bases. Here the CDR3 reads CASRETGGANYGYTF. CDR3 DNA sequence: TGTGCCAGCAGGGAGACAGGGGGAGCTAACTATGGCTACACCTTC.

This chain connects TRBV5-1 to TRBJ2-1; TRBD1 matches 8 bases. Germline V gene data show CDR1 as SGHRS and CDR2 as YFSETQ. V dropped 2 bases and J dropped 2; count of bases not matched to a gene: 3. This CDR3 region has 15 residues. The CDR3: CASSLDRGPYNEQFF. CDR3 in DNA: TGCGCCAGCAGCTTAGACAGGGGACCCTACAATGAGCAGTTCTTC.

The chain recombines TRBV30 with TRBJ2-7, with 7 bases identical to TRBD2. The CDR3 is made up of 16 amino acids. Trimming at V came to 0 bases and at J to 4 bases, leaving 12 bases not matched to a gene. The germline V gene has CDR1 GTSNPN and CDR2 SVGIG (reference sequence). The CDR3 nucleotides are TGTGCCTGGAGTGTACGTGCGGGGGTAAAAAGGTACGAGCAGTACTTC. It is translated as CAWSVRAGVKRYEQYF.

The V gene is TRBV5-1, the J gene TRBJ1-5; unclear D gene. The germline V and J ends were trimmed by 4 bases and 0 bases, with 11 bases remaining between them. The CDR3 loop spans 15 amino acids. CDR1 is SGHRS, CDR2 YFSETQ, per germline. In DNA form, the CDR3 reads TGCGCCAGCAGCCCGGCGGGCAATAGCAATCAGCCCCAGCATTTT. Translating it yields CASSPAGNSNQPQHF.

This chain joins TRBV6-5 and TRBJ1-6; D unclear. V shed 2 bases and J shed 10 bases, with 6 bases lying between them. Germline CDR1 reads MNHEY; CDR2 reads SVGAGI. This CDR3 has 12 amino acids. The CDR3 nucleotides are TGTGCCAGCAGTTACCCGCGATCACCCCTCCACTTT. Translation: CASSYPRSPLHF.

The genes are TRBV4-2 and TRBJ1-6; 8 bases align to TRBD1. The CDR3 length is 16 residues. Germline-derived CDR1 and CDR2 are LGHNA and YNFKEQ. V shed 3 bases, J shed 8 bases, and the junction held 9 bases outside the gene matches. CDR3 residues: CASSQTAGGRDSPLHF. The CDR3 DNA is TGTGCCAGCAGCCAGACCGCAGGGGGCAGGGATTCACCCCTCCACTTT.

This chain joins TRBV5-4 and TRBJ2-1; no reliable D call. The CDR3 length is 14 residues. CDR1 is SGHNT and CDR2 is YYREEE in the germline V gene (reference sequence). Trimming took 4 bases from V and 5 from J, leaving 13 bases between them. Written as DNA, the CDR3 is TGTGCCAGCAGCCTCGATCGTCGGGACAATGAGCAGTTCTTC. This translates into CASSLDRRDNEQFF.

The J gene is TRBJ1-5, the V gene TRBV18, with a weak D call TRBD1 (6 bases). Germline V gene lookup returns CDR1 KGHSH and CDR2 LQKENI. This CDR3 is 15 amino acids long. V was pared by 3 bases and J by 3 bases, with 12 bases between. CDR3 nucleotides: TGTGCCAGCTCACCGGATGGACAGACCAATCAGCCCCAGCATTTT. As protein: CASSPDGQTNQPQHF.

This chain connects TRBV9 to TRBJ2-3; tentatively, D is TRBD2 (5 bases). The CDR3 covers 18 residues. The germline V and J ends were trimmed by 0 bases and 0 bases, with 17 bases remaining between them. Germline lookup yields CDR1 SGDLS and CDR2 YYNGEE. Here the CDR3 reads CASSVATRQGGSTDTQYF. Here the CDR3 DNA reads TGTGCCAGCAGCGTAGCTACCCGCCAAGGAGGAAGCACAGATACGCAGTATTTT.

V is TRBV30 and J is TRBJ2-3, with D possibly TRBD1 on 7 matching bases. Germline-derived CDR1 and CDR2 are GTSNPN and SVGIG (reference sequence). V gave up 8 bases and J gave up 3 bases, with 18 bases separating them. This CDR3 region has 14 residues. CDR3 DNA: TGTGCCGGAAAACAGGGGACTGTAACAGATACGCAGTATTTT. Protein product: CAGKQGTVTDTQYF.

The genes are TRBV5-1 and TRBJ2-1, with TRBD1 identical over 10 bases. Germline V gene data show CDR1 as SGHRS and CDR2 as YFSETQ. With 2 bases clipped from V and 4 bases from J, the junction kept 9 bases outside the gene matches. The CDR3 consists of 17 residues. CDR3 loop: CASSFDPPGQGYNEQFF. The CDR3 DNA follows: TGCGCCAGCAGCTTTGATCCCCCGGGACAGGGGTACAATGAGCAGTTCTTC.

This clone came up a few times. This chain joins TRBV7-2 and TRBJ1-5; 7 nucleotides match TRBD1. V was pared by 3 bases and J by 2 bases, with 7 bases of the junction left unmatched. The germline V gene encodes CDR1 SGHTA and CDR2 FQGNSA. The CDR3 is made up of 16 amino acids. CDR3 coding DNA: TGTGCCAGCAGCTTCTCGACAGGGTCCGGCAATCAGCCCCAGCATTTT. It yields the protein CASSFSTGSGNQPQHF.

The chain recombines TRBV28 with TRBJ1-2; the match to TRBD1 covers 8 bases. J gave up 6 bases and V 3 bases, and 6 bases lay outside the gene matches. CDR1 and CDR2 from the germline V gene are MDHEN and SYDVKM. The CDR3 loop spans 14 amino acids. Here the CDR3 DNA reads TGTGCCAGCAGTTTCAGGGGGCTCCCCCATGGCTACACCTTC. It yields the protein CASSFRGLPHGYTF.

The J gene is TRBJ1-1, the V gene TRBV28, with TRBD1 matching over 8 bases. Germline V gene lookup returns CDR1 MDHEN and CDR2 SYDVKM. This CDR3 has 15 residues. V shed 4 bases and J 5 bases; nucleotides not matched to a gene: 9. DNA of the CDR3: TGTGCCAGCAGTTCCCACGGGACAGGTTTAACTGAAGCTTTCTTT. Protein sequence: CASSSHGTGLTEAFF.

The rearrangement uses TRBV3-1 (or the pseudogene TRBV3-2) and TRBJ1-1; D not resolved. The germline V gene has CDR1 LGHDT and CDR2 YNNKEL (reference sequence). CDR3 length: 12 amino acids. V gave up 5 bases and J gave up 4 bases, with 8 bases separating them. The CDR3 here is CASSLAGTEAFF. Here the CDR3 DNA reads TGTGCCAGCAGCTTAGCGGGCACTGAAGCTTTCTTT.